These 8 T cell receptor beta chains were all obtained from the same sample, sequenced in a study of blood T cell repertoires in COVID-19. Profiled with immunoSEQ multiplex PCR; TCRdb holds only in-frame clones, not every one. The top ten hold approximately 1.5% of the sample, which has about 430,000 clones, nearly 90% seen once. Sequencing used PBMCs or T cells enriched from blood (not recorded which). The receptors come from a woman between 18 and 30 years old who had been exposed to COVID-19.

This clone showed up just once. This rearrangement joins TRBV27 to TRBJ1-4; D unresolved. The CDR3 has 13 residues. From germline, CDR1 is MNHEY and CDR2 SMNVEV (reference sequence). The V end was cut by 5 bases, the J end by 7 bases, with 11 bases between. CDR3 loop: CASSLGRGEKLFF. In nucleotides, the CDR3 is TGTGCCAGCAGTCTCGGGAGAGGTGAAAAACTGTTTTTT.

CDR3 in amino acids: CASSQRQGATNEKLFF. For the CDR3, the DNA is TGTGCCAGCAGCCAAAGACAGGGAGCAACTAATGAAAAACTGTTTTTT. The chain links TRBV4-2 to TRBJ1-4, with TRBD1 matching 7 bases. The CDR3 is 16 amino acids. Germline trimming cut 2 bases from V and 0 bases from J; bases unmatched to any gene: 3. Germline assignment: CDR1 LGHNA and CDR2 YNFKEQ.

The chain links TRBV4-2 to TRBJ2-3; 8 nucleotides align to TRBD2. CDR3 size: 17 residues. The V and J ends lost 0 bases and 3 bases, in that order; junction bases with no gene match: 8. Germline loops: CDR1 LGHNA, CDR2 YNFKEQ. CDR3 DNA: TGTGCCAGCAGCCAAGAAACTAGCGGCCATATAACAGATACGCAGTATTTT. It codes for CASSQETSGHITDTQYF.

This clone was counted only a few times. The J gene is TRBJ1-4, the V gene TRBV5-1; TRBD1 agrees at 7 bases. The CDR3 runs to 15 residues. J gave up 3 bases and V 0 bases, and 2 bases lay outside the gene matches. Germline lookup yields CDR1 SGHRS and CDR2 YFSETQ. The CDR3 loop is CASSLEGAANEKLFF. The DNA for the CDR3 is TGCGCCAGCAGCTTGGAGGGGGCAGCTAATGAAAAACTGTTTTTT.

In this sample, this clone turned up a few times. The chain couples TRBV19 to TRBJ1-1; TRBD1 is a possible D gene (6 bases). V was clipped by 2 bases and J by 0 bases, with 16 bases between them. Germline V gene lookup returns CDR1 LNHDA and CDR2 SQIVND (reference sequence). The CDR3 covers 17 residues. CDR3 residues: CASSIWGTGSMNTEAFF. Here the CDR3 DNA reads TGTGCCAGTAGTATATGGGGAACAGGGTCCATGAACACTGAAGCTTTCTTT.

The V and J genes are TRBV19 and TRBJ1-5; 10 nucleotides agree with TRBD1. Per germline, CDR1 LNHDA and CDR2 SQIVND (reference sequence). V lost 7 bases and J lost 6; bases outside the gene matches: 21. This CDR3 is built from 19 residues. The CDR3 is CASNARLMTGGLYFQPQHF. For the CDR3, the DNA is TGTGCCAGTAACGCACGGTTAATGACAGGGGGCCTGTATTTTCAGCCCCAGCATTTT.

Written as DNA, the CDR3 is TGTGCCAGCAGCCAAGAAGGGCGGGACCCGAAGTACGAGCAGTACTTC. Protein: CASSQEGRDPKYEQYF. The V gene is TRBV4-2, the J gene TRBJ2-7; D might be TRBD2 (6 bases). The V and J ends lost 0 bases and 4 bases respectively, with 16 bases between them. The CDR3 has 16 residues. Germline values: CDR1 LGHNA, CDR2 YNFKEQ.

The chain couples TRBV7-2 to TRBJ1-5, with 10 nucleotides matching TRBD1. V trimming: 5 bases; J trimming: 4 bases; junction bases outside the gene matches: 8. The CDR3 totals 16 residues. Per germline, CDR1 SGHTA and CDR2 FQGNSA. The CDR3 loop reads CASSQTGGEGNQPQHF. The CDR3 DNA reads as TGTGCCAGCAGCCAGACAGGGGGCGAGGGGAATCAGCCCCAGCATTTT.